The rows below give T cell receptor beta chains drawn from one sample of a study of glioma-infiltrating T cells after dendritic cell vaccination. Some clones are missing from TCRdb's copy, which holds only in-frame ones; the method was immunoSEQ multiplex PCR. The sample carries 93,000 or so clones, over 60% recorded once. The sequencing here drew on blood, taken before dendritic cell vaccination. These receptors originate from a human donor with glioblastoma. Both conserved end residues are part of each CDR3. Fields, in order: V gene, clone size, J gene, CDR3 protein. Clone size, where shown, is once, few, many, or a class for clones that have expanded.

>TRBV7-7|.|TRBJ1-3
CASSLDRGNTIYF
>TRBV25-1|.|TRBJ1-4
CASSEFGEKLFF
>TRBV27|.|TRBJ1-1
CASSLEGMNTEAFF
>TRBV19|.|TRBJ2-2
CASSTGTGELFF
>TRBV30|.|TRBJ1-5
CAWSGHSSNQPQHF
>TRBV29-1|.|TRBJ2-1
CSVGRLDSEQFF
>TRBV2|.|TRBJ2-5
CASSVTGRSEETQYF
>TRBV7-9|.|TRBJ2-3
CASSLREQGTDTQYF
>TRBV5-4|once|TRBJ2-2
CASSLTSGSGELFF
>TRBV6-5|.|TRBJ2-7
CASGEGYEQYF
>TRBV10-2|.|TRBJ2-7
CASSRPGQGTYEQYF
>TRBV19|.|TRBJ1-2
CASSASSGHRFNYGYTF
>TRBV5-1|.|TRBJ2-7
CASSVRQGGTYEQYF
>TRBV19|.|TRBJ2-7
CASSSLAEPYEQYF
>TRBV9|.|TRBJ2-3
CASSVLAGGQDTQYF
>TRBV18|once|TRBJ2-1
CASSFLAGGHYEQFF
>TRBV28|.|TRBJ2-1
CASSPTGVGEQFF
>TRBV4-1|.|TRBJ2-1
CASSLALGAGGLRNEQFF
>TRBV9|.|TRBJ1-2
CASSLSEGAREDDYGYTF
>TRBV5-1|.|TRBJ2-5
CASSPGYGQGDPETQYF
>TRBV29-1|.|TRBJ1-1
CSVGSGGTFF
>TRBV9|once|TRBJ2-3
CASSASGTSTDTQYF
>TRBV7-9|.|TRBJ2-5
CASSPGQPQETQYF
>TRBV5-8|.|TRBJ1-1
CARTGGWNTEAFF
>TRBV30|.|TRBJ2-2
CAWSRQDTGELFF
>TRBV5-1|.|TRBJ1-4
CASSLSGQGANEKLFF